This TCR beta chain originates from a study of blood T cell repertoires in COVID-19. As for the study in general: In each case, the material was cDNA or gDNA derived from T cells, B-cell-depleted T cells, or PBMCs.

CDR1 is SGHNT and CDR2 is YENEEA in the germline V gene. J was trimmed by 4 bases and V by 5 bases; bases with no gene match: 0. The CDR3 covers 12 residues. Method: immunoSEQ multiplex PCR; TCRdb's copy keeps in-frame clones and lacks some. The table records about 220,000 clones, 80% to 90% of them present only once. Details on this clone: This CDR3 is also generated by other DNA sequences in the sample.

The gene calls are TRBV11-3 and TRBJ1-1; TRBD1 matches at 8 bases. The sample consisted of PBMCs or T cells enriched from blood (not recorded which). The receptor was derived from a woman aged 18 to 35 in a cohort exposed to, infected with or recovered from COVID-19 (not recorded which). CDR3 nucleotides: TGTGCCAGCAGCGGACAGGGCACTGAAGCTTTCTTT. Translating gives CASSGQGTEAFF.